Below are 20 T cell receptor beta chains sequenced from a single sample in a study of read filtering for tumor transcriptome and immune sequencing. This library used about 360 ng RNA and molecular barcoded adaptors spanning alpha/delta and beta/gamma chains. Via MiXCR, TCRdb re-called the reads, giving one row per CDR3 protein. This sample yields approximately 45,000 distinct CDR3 sequences, of which roughly a fifth are seen a single time; under 40% belongs to the top ten. The source material was a population of CD138-negative cells sorted from bone marrow. These receptors were collected from a donor older than 35 with multiple myeloma.

The chain has TRBV19 and TRBJ2-1, with 9 bases lining up with TRBD2. The CDR3 contains 15 residues. The germline CDR1 and CDR2 sequences are LNHDA and SQIVND (reference sequence). J lost 1 base, V lost 6 bases, and 4 bases had no gene match. DNA of the CDR3: TGTGCCAGTAGGAAGCGGGAGGCATCCTACAATGAGCAGTTCTTC. This encodes CASRKREASYNEQFF.

The CDR3 nucleotides read TGTGCCAGCAGTTCCCCCCCGGCCGTCTATGGCTACACCTTC. This translates into CASSSPPAVYGYTF. This chain joins TRBV6-5 and TRBJ1-2; D unclear. Germline CDR1 MNHEY, CDR2 SVGAGI. The CDR3 covers 14 residues. The V and J ends lost 4 bases and 4 bases respectively, with 13 bases between them.

The chain joins TRBV20-1 to TRBJ1-1, with D hard to call. Germline V gene data show CDR1 as DFQATT and CDR2 as SNEGSKA (reference sequence). The CDR3 extends over 13 amino acids. Trimming left V 1 base short and J 3 bases short, with 9 bases between. The CDR3 bases are TGCAGTGCTAGAGTGTTTATTGACACTGAAGCTTTCTTT. It encodes CSARVFIDTEAFF.

The chain combines TRBV29-1 with TRBJ2-1; 8 nucleotides line up with TRBD2. The CDR3 length is 13 residues. With V trimmed by 3 bases and J by 3 bases, 1 base remained unmatched. Germline CDR1 SQVTM, CDR2 ANQGSEA. In nucleotides, the CDR3 is TGCAGCGTTGAGGGGACTAGCTACAATGAGCAGTTCTTC. As protein: CSVEGTSYNEQFF.

This clonotype occurred once. The chain has TRBV28 and TRBJ1-3; TRBD1 might be the D (6 bases). Germline V gene data show CDR1 as MDHEN and CDR2 as SYDVKM. Between the trimmed V and J ends, which lost 4 bases and 4 bases, there was a span of 14 bases. The CDR3 runs 15 residues. The CDR3 bases are TGTGCCAGCAGTTATATCGGACAGCGGGGAAACACCATATATTTT. Its translation is CASSYIGQRGNTIYF.

In its sample, this clonotype was seen many times. V gene TRBV6-1 combines with J gene TRBJ1-5; D uncertain. V lost 0 bases to trimming and J lost 6 bases, with 12 bases between them. The CDR3 spans 15 residues. The V gene's germline CDR1 is MNHNS and CDR2 SASEGT. The CDR3 coding sequence is TGTGCCAGCAGTGAAGCAGCAGGATTTTCTCAGCCCCAGCATTTT. This codes for CASSEAAGFSQPQHF.

This clonotype was observed many times. This chain joins TRBV18 and TRBJ2-1, with 10 positions matching TRBD2. The CDR3 is 16 amino acids. Per germline, CDR1 KGHSH and CDR2 LQKENI. With V trimmed by 2 bases and J by 7 bases, 8 bases remained unmatched. CDR3 loop: CASSPAGTSEGNEQFF. The CDR3 nucleotides are TGTGCCAGCTCACCAGCCGGGACTAGCGAGGGTAATGAGCAGTTCTTC.

This clonotype was counted a few times. V gene TRBV20-1 combines with J gene TRBJ2-3; TRBD2 might be the D (5 bases). The CDR3 has 13 residues. Per germline, CDR1 DFQATT and CDR2 SNEGSKA (reference sequence). The germline V and J ends were trimmed by 0 bases and 4 bases, with 8 bases remaining between them. For the CDR3, the DNA is TGCAGTGCTAGAGATCGAGGGCCAGATACGCAGTATTTT. Amino acid sequence: CSARDRGPDTQYF.

The count of this clonotype is one. At one boundary the junction diverges from the germline segment, which might be a read error. The chain couples TRBV20-1 to TRBJ2-1; 8 bases match TRBD1. Per germline, CDR1 DFQATT and CDR2 SNEGSKA (reference sequence). The CDR3 runs 17 residues. This CDR3 is CSARGPIGTGLGNEQFF. The CDR3 bases are TGTAGTGCTAGAGGCCCCATTGGGACAGGTCTGGGCAATGAGCAGTTCTTC.

There are many counts of this clonotype. V is TRBV2 and J is TRBJ1-1; 12 positions match TRBD1. The V gene's germline CDR1 is SNHLY and CDR2 FYNNEI. V trimming: 8 bases; J trimming: 1 base; junction bases outside the gene matches: 5. The CDR3 totals 15 residues. The CDR3 DNA reads TGTGCCAGCTCCCGGGACAGGGGGCCGAACACTGAAGCTTTCTTT. This sequence encodes CASSRDRGPNTEAFF. Supplemented by reference TRBV2 and TRBJ1-1, the full variable domain reads EPEVTQTPSHQVTQMGQEVILRCVPISNHLYFYWYRQILGQKVEFLVSFYNNEISEKSEIFDDQFSVERPDGSNFTLKIRSTKLEDSAMYFCASSRDRGPNTEAFFGQGTRLTVV.

This clonotype was observed at least ten times. The V gene is TRBV9, the J gene TRBJ2-3, with 14 bases that match TRBD2. Germline V gene data show CDR1 as SGDLS and CDR2 as YYNGEE. The V gene end was trimmed by 2 bases and the J gene end by 4 bases; junction bases not matched to a gene: 9. This CDR3 is 18 amino acids long. Here the CDR3 reads CASSVPMGLAGVADTQYF. The CDR3 region has the DNA TGTGCCAGCAGCGTTCCAATGGGACTAGCGGGAGTTGCAGATACGCAGTATTTT.

A note on this clonotype: One end of the junction fails to match germline, which may point to a read error. The chain employs TRBV19 and TRBJ2-7, with 10 nucleotides matching TRBD2. Germline lookup yields CDR1 LNHDA and CDR2 SQIVND (reference sequence). The CDR3 extends over 17 amino acids. CDR3 residues: CASSIGLAGVGPYGQYF. The CDR3 DNA follows: TGTGCCAGTAGTATCGGGCTAGCGGGGGTCGGCCCCTACGGGCAGTACTTC.

This clonotype was seen just once. A junction boundary mismatches the germline segment, possibly from a read error. The chain combines TRBV7-2 with TRBJ2-1; 8 nucleotides line up with TRBD2. CDR3 length: 16 residues. Germline V CDR1 and CDR2: SGHTA, FQGNSA. CDR3 sequence (DNA): TGTGCCAGCAGCTCGGTCCTAAGCGGGAGTTCCAATGGGCAGTTCTTC. Encoded protein: CASSSVLSGSSNGQFF.

This clonotype was detected many times. This rearrangement joins TRBV6-5 to TRBJ1-1, with D tentatively TRBD1 (5 bases). The CDR3 is 15 residues long. Trimming took off 0 bases at V and 7 bases at J, with 15 bases between the two ends. The germline V gene has CDR1 MNHEY and CDR2 SVGAGI. CDR3 DNA sequence: TGTGCCAGCAGTTACTCGAACGGCGGGGCGAGTGAAGCTTTCTTT. Translating gives CASSYSNGGASEAFF.

The sample holds many counts of this clonotype. The rearrangement joins TRBV5-1 to TRBJ2-7; 15 bases are shared with TRBD2. The CDR3 is 17 amino acids. Trimming took 3 bases from V and 6 from J; bases not matched to a gene: 10. Germline CDR1 SGHRS, CDR2 YFSETQ. The CDR3 region is CASSSGLAGGGVAEQYF. CDR3 in DNA: TGCGCCAGCAGCTCGGGACTAGCGGGAGGCGGCGTTGCCGAGCAGTACTTC. The whole variable domain, remainder taken from reference TRBV5-1 and TRBJ2-7, is KAGVTQTPRYLIKTRGQQVTLSCSPISGHRSVSWYQQTPGQGLQFLFEYFSETQRNKGNFPGRFSGRQFSNSRSEMNVSTLELGDSALYLCASSSGLAGGGVAEQYFGPGTRLTVT.

This clonotype was seen many times. The CDR3 protein is CASSPRQAGKTDTQYF. CDR3 sequence (DNA): TGTGCCAGTAGCCCAAGACAAGCGGGAAAAACAGATACGCAGTATTTT. The V and J genes are TRBV19 and TRBJ2-3; 7 positions match TRBD2. CDR3 length: 16 amino acids. Trimming at V came to 6 bases and at J to 3 bases, leaving 12 bases not matched to a gene. Germline lookup yields CDR1 LNHDA and CDR2 SQIVND (reference sequence).

This clonotype was recorded many times. The rearrangement uses TRBV6-5 and TRBJ1-4, with D hard to call. Trimming shortened V by 0 bases and J by 4 bases, and 6 bases separated the two germline ends. CDR3 size: 14 residues. Germline V gene sequence: CDR1 MNHEY, CDR2 SVGAGI. The chain's CDR3 is CASSYSSSNEKLFF. CDR3 sequence (DNA): TGTGCCAGCAGTTACTCGAGCAGTAATGAAAAACTGTTTTTT.

Ten or more counts support this clonotype. The V gene is TRBV25-1, the J gene TRBJ2-1; D possibly corresponds to TRBD2 (6 bases). This CDR3 has 15 amino acids. V was cut by 6 bases and J by 2 bases, with 14 bases left in between. CDR1 is MGHDK and CDR2 is SYGVNS in the germline V gene. CDR3 sequence (DNA): TGTGCCAGCAGAGGCGGAAGCGGGCCCTACAATGAGCAGTTCTTC. It specifies CASRGGSGPYNEQFF.

This clonotype was recorded many times. The chain couples TRBV20-1 to TRBJ2-7, with 9 positions matching TRBD2. After removal of 0 bases from V and 4 bases from J, the junction contained 13 bases not matched to a gene. The CDR3 totals 17 residues. Germline CDR1 is DFQATT and CDR2 is SNEGSKA (reference sequence). The DNA for the CDR3 is TGCAGTGCTAGAGATCGCCCTAGGACTAGCGCGAGATACGAGCAGTACTTC. Translating gives CSARDRPRTSARYEQYF.

This clonotype was observed many times. The chain links TRBV7-2 to TRBJ2-7; maybe TRBD2 (5 bases). The CDR3 is made up of 12 amino acids. V lost 2 bases and J lost 6, with 8 bases in between. Germline loops: CDR1 SGHTA, CDR2 FQGNSA. CDR3 DNA: TGTGCCAGCAGCTTATCCGGGGTCGAGCAGTACTTC. Translating gives CASSLSGVEQYF.